This T cell receptor (beta chain) was captured in a study of blood T cell repertoires in COVID-19. Germline CDR1 and CDR2: MDHEN and SYDVKM. The CDR3 runs to 16 residues. The V gene end was trimmed by 4 bases and the J gene end by 8 bases; junction bases not matched to a gene: 11. Methods used by the authors: Estimation of nucleated cell counts was performed using reference gene primer amplification. The data were produced by immunoSEQ multiplex PCR, yet TCRdb's version contains in-frame clones alone and is incomplete. The V and J calls and clone size come from that table; D and trimming were worked out from the DNA. The sample has about 50,000 clones, 84% seen once.

Sequencing was done on a sample of peripheral blood. The sequence was collected from a man in his sixties with acute or convalescent COVID-19. The V call is TRBV28, the J call TRBJ1-4, with 9 bases fitting TRBD1. CDR3 region: CASSSPSGTGREKLFF. The CDR3 DNA reads TGTGCCAGCAGTTCCCCGTCCGGGACAGGGAGGGAAAAACTGTTTTTT.